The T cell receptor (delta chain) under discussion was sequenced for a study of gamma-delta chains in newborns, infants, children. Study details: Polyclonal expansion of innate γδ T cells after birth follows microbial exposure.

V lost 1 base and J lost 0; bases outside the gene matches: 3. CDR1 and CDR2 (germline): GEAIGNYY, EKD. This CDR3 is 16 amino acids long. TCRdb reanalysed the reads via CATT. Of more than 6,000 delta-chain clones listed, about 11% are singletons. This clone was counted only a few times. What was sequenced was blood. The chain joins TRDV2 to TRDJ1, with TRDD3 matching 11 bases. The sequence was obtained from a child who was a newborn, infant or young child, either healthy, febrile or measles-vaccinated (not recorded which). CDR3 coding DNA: TGTGCCTGTGACACACTGGGGGATATCAACACCGATAAACTCATCTTT. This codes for CACDTLGDINTDKLIF.